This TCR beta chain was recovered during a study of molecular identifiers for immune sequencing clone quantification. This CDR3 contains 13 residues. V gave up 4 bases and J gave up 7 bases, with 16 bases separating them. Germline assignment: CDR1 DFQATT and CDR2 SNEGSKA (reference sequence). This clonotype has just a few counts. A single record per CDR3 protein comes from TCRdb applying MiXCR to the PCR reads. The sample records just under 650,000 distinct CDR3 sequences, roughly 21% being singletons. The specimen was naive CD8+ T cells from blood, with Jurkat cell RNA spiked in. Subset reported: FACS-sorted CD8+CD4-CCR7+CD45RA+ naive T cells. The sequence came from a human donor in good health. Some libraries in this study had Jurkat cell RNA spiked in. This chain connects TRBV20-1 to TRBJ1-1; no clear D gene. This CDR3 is CSATPLEVSEAFF. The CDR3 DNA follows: TGCAGTGCTACGCCCCTTGAAGTTAGTGAAGCTTTCTTT.